A single sample gave rise to the 2 T cell receptor beta chains below, sequenced in a study of blood T cell repertoires in COVID-19. Repertoires were generated with immunoSEQ multiplex PCR, while TCRdb's copy carries only in-frame clones and drops some. The table has more than 250,000 clones, approximately 89% seen once. The sample taken for sequencing was peripheral blood. The receptors derive from a woman between 25 and 40 years old with COVID-19, enrolled during active disease.

The DNA for the CDR3 is TGTGCCAGCAGCGCTCAGGACACCTCCCTCCACTTT. Its protein is CASSAQDTSLHF. V gene TRBV7-9 combines with J gene TRBJ1-6; D perhaps matches TRBD1 (5 bases). Per the germline V gene, CDR1 is SEHNR and CDR2 is FQNEAQ (reference sequence). The CDR3 covers 12 residues. The ends were cut back, 5 bases at V and 14 bases at J, with 13 bases in the middle.

The rearrangement links TRBV11-3 to TRBJ1-1; no clear D. Deletions cut 3 bases from V and 0 bases from J, with 5 bases between. The CDR3 is 13 residues long. The V gene's germline CDR1 is SGHNT and CDR2 YENEEA. CDR3 in amino acids: CASSFRLNTEAFF. The CDR3 bases are TGTGCCAGCAGCTTCAGGTTGAACACTGAAGCTTTCTTT.